This passage covers 17 T cell receptor beta chains from one sample sequenced in a study of sequential checkpoint blockade in melanoma. As to treatment: randomized to nivolumab then ipilimumab (arm A) or the reverse (arm B). Some clones are missing from TCRdb's copy, which holds only in-frame ones; the method was immunoSEQ multiplex PCR. Altogether 15,000 to 20,000 clones are present, 70% being singletons, with the ten largest covering roughly 11%. The specimen was CD8+ T cells sorted from blood (inferred from file names), collected from a patient given nivolumab and ipilimumab in sequence. The source is a human donor with melanoma.

The chain carries TRBV4-3 and TRBJ1-4; possibly TRBD1 for D (6 bases). The CDR3 is 15 residues long. The V gene's germline CDR1 is LGHNA and CDR2 YSLEER. Trimming stripped 0 bases from V and 4 bases from J, with 9 bases between. CDR3 DNA: TGCGCCAGCAGCCAAGAGGACAGTATTAATGAAAAACTGTTTTTT. It yields the protein CASSQEDSINEKLFF.

V is TRBV6-5 and J is TRBJ2-7; TRBD1 is a possible D gene (6 bases). Per germline, CDR1 MNHEY and CDR2 SVGAGI. The CDR3 spans 15 residues. V was pared by 2 bases and J by 6 bases, with 17 bases between. The CDR3 spells CASSYRGGKYVEQYF. The CDR3 nucleotides are TGTGCCAGCAGTTACCGAGGGGGTAAATATGTCGAGCAGTACTTC.

The chain combines TRBV4-3 with TRBJ2-3, with 13 bases matching TRBD2. Germline loops: CDR1 LGHNA, CDR2 YSLEER. Trimming at V came to 1 base and at J to 4 bases, leaving 8 bases not matched to a gene. The CDR3 covers 18 residues. For the CDR3, the DNA is TGCGCCAGCAGCCAAGTAGGGGGACTAGCGGGATTCGCAGATACGCAGTATTTT. Translation gives CASSQVGGLAGFADTQYF.

The J gene is TRBJ1-6, the V gene TRBV9; D possibly corresponds to TRBD1 (6 bases). Germline V gives CDR1 SGDLS, CDR2 YYNGEE. This CDR3 is 12 amino acids long. The germline V and J ends were trimmed by 0 bases and 14 bases, with 9 bases remaining between them. CDR3 sequence reads: CASSVGDNTLHF. CDR3 in DNA: TGTGCCAGCAGCGTAGGGGACAACACCCTCCACTTT.

The chain is built from TRBV7-8 and TRBJ2-1; D possibly corresponds to TRBD2 (5 bases). The germline CDR1 and CDR2 sequences are SGHVS and FQNEAQ. Trimming cost V 2 bases and J 4 bases, with 12 bases left between them. This CDR3 is built from 15 residues. As DNA, the CDR3 is TGTGCCAGCAGCTTAACCCCGACGGGGTACAATGAGCAGTTCTTC. Its translation is CASSLTPTGYNEQFF.

This clone occurred once. The chain has TRBV6-7 and TRBJ1-1, with TRBD1 matching 11 bases. TRBV6-7 is an ORF for which the function is uncertain. The trim removed 2 bases at V and 6 bases at J, leaving 5 bases unmatched. The CDR3 is 15 amino acids. CDR3 DNA: TGTGCCAGCAGTTACCCGCCGGGACAGGGGGCTGAAGCTTTCTTT. It encodes CASSYPPGQGAEAFF.

This clone occurred once. V and J are TRBV7-6 and TRBJ2-5; maybe TRBD1 (6 bases). The J call is in doubt because the DNA end fits TRBJ2-7 better. Germline V gene lookup returns CDR1 SGHVS and CDR2 FNYEAQ. The length of the CDR3 is 14 residues. Written as DNA, the CDR3 is TGTGCCAGCAGCTTAGGGGCAGGGGAGTACGAGCAGTACTTC. It is translated as CASSLGAGEYEQYF.

The chain combines TRBV11-2 with TRBJ2-1; D is unclear. The CDR3 spans 13 residues. Trimming shortened V by 5 bases and J by 5 bases, and 10 bases separated the two germline ends. Germline lookup yields CDR1 SGHAT and CDR2 FQNNGV. The CDR3 nucleotides read TGTGCCAGCAGCGCCGTGAGTAACAATGAGCAGTTCTTC. It yields the protein CASSAVSNNEQFF. Full variable domain (rest looked up from reference TRBV11-2 and TRBJ2-1): EAGVAQSPRYKIIEKRQSVAFWCNPISGHATLYWYQQILGQGPKLLIQFQNNGVVDDSQLPKDRFSAERLKGVDSTLKIQPAKLEDSAVYLCASSAVSNNEQFFGPGTRLTVL.

The chain is built from TRBV12-5 and TRBJ1-1; 12 nucleotides line up with TRBD1. J lost 5 bases, V lost 3 bases, and 4 bases had no gene match. The V gene's germline CDR1 is LGHNT and CDR2 FRNRAP. The CDR3 is 15 amino acids. The CDR3 coding sequence is TGTGCTAGTGGTTTTAGGGGACAGGGGGCAACTGAAGCTTTCTTT. This codes for CASGFRGQGATEAFF. Supplemented by reference TRBV12-5 and TRBJ1-1, the full variable domain reads DARVTQTPRHKVTEMGQEVTMRCQPILGHNTVFWYRQTMMQGLELLAYFRNRAPLDDSGMPKDRFSAEMPDATLATLKIQPSEPRDSAVYFCASGFRGQGATEAFFGQGTRLTVV.

V usage is TRBV27 and J usage is TRBJ2-7, with D maybe TRBD2 (6 bases). The germline V and J ends were trimmed by 3 bases and 6 bases, with 12 bases remaining between them. CDR1 and CDR2 (germline): MNHEY, SMNVEV (reference sequence). The CDR3 is 13 amino acids. CDR3 in amino acids: CASSFSLAGEQYF. CDR3 DNA: TGTGCCAGCAGTTTCTCACTAGCTGGCGAGCAGTACTTC.

V is TRBV15 and J is TRBJ2-1, with TRBD2 matching 13 bases. The V gene end was trimmed by 4 bases and the J gene end by 8 bases; junction bases not matched to a gene: 5. The germline V gene has CDR1 LNHNV and CDR2 YYDKDF (reference sequence). The CDR3 loop spans 15 amino acids. The CDR3 DNA sequence: TGTGCCACCAGCACGAGGACTAGCGGGAGTCATGAGCAGTTCTTC. Protein sequence: CATSTRTSGSHEQFF.

The chain has TRBV9 and TRBJ1-1; 10 bases line up with TRBD1. V was clipped by 3 bases and J by 3 bases; unmatched bases: 8. Germline CDR1 is SGDLS and CDR2 is YYNGEE. This CDR3 region has 16 residues. The CDR3 sequence: CASSAPGQGTDTEAFF. The CDR3 region has the DNA TGTGCCAGCAGCGCCCCGGGACAGGGGACCGACACTGAAGCTTTCTTT.

This rearrangement joins TRBV6-6 to TRBJ2-3, with TRBD2 as a possible D gene (5 bases). This CDR3 has 14 residues. In germline, CDR1 is MNHNY, CDR2 SVGAGI (reference sequence). Trimming pared 3 bases from V and 2 bases from J, leaving 9 bases between. The chain's CDR3 is CASSYSSATDTQYF. As DNA, the CDR3 is TGTGCCAGCAGTTATAGTAGCGCCACAGATACGCAGTATTTT.

Comments on this clone: Sequence at one end of the junction differs from germline and may be a read error. V and J are TRBV11-2 and TRBJ1-5; 8 bases map to TRBD1. The CDR3 runs 15 residues. In germline, CDR1 is SGHAT, CDR2 FQNNGV. CDR3 sequence reads: CASSQGTGINQPQHF. CDR3 sequence (DNA): TGCGCCAGCAGCCAAGGGACAGGTATCAATCAGCCCCAGCATTTT.

This sequence joins TRBV5-4 and TRBJ2-3, with a possible D match to TRBD2 (5 bases). V was cut by 0 bases and J by 2 bases, with 16 bases left in between. Germline loops: CDR1 SGHNT, CDR2 YYREEE (reference sequence). This CDR3 is built from 17 residues. CDR3 DNA sequence: TGTGCCAGCAGCTTGGATTTAGCGACACCTCTCACAGATACGCAGTATTTT. It codes for CASSLDLATPLTDTQYF.

The genes are TRBV5-4 and TRBJ2-1; D gene ambiguous. The V end lost 0 bases, the J end lost 0 bases, and 7 bases lay between the germline ends. Germline V gene data show CDR1 as SGHNT and CDR2 as YYREEE (reference sequence). CDR3 size: 15 residues. The CDR3 region has the DNA TGTGCCAGCAGCTTGGCAGTAAGCTCCTACAATGAGCAGTTCTTC. Residues: CASSLAVSSYNEQFF.

The genes are TRBV25-1 and TRBJ2-3; perhaps TRBD2 as D (6 bases). Trimming left V 6 bases short and J 5 bases short, with 9 bases between. Germline CDR1 reads MGHDK; CDR2 reads SYGVNS. This CDR3 has 12 amino acids. The CDR3 spells CASRQAGDTQYF. CDR3 in DNA: TGTGCCAGCAGGCAAGCGGGAGATACGCAGTATTTT.